The present entry profiles one T cell receptor beta chain with its context. The antigen remains unidentified. Only in-frame clones appear in the TCRdb table, and some are missing; sequencing was by immunoSEQ multiplex PCR. The sample includes about 58,000 clones, around 76% of them seen just once. The data originate from a study of radiation and T cells in renal cell carcinoma. Study in general: Nephrectomy followed 15 Gy stereotactic body radiation by 4 weeks.

Study conclusions and caveats: No pretreatment tumor biopsies were available for baseline clonotypes. In blood, top tumor clones expanded by 2 weeks, shrinking by 4.

Germline values: CDR1 LNHDA, CDR2 SQIVND (reference sequence). The ends were cut back, 2 bases at V and 1 base at J, with 18 bases in the middle. The CDR3 loop spans 18 amino acids. As to time point: blood 2 weeks post-SBRT. Described treatment: 15 Gy SBRT to primary tumor, nephrectomy 4 weeks later. The TCR originated in a man between 60 and 70 years old with renal cell carcinoma. The sequencing used blood, collected from a patient whose treatment included radiotherapy and nephrectomy. V usage is TRBV19 and J usage is TRBJ1-3, with no clear D. The DNA of the CDR3 is TGTGCCAGTAGTATACCTATATTGTGGCAGACATCTGGAAACACCATATATTTT. This encodes CASSIPILWQTSGNTIYF.